Following are 23 T cell receptor beta chains from one sample sequenced in a study of vaccination effects on CD4 cells after COVID-19. ViraFEST expansion of antigen-specific CD4+ T cells with viral peptide pools preceded sequencing. Subsequent to less than twelve days of culture, CD4+ T cells were isolated. Nucleocapsid antibodies were negative in the vaccine recipients, who had never had SARS-CoV-2 infection. These TCRs' antigens remain unknown. Using immunoSEQ multiplex PCR, the repertoire was profiled, and TCRdb retains in-frame clones only, with some absent. The sample lists approximately 44,000 clones, roughly 70% occurring once. Specimen: CD4+ T cells from PBMCs cultured with HCoV-OC43 spike peptides, collected before COVID-19 vaccination. Subset in this sample: HCoV-OC43 spike overlapping peptide pool stimulation. These receptor sequences come from a human donor who received a COVID-19 vaccine.

The CDR3 DNA sequence: TGTGCCAGCAGCGGGGCATCAGGGGGTCGCGGTGAGCAGTTCTTC. Residues: CASSGASGGRGEQFF. The V gene is TRBV5-4, the J gene TRBJ2-1, with 7 bases aligning to TRBD1. Per the germline V gene, CDR1 is SGHNT and CDR2 is YYREEE (reference sequence). This CDR3 spans 15 amino acids. With 4 bases clipped from V and 9 bases from J, the junction kept 13 bases outside the gene matches.

This clone came up once. The rearrangement links TRBV19 to TRBJ1-5, with 10 bases fitting TRBD1. CDR3 length: 18 residues. After removal of 4 bases from V and 4 bases from J, the junction contained 13 bases not matched to a gene. Germline V gene data show CDR1 as LNHDA and CDR2 as SQIVND (reference sequence). The CDR3, as DNA: TGTGCCAGTAGTACCCTCCGGGACAGGGGATCAGGGAATCAGCCCCAGCATTTT. Amino acids: CASSTLRDRGSGNQPQHF.

In this sample, this clone turned up a few times. The J gene is TRBJ1-6, the V gene TRBV4-1; the D is unclear. This CDR3 contains 14 residues. V lost 0 bases to trimming and J lost 9 bases, with 9 bases between them. Germline CDR1 and CDR2: MGHRA and YSYEKL. CDR3: CASSQEHLVSPLHF. CDR3 coding DNA: TGCGCCAGCAGCCAAGAACACCTAGTTTCACCCCTCCACTTT.

The V and J genes are TRBV11-2 and TRBJ2-2; 7 nucleotides align to TRBD1. CDR3 length: 18 residues. J lost 5 bases, V lost 4 bases, and 16 bases had no gene match. Germline-derived CDR1 and CDR2 are SGHAT and FQNNGV. This chain's CDR3 is CASSSFLRLSQGTGELFF. The DNA of the CDR3 is TGTGCCAGCAGCTCCTTCCTCCGACTTTCACAGGGGACCGGGGAGCTGTTTTTT.

The gene calls are TRBV3-1 (or the pseudogene TRBV3-2) and TRBJ1-2, with D maybe TRBD1 (5 bases). With 1 base removed from V and 8 bases from J, the gap between germline ends came to 14 bases. The CDR3 length is 14 residues. Germline assignment: CDR1 LGHDT and CDR2 YNNKEL (reference sequence). The CDR3 region has the DNA TGTGCCAGCAGCCAAGCTTACGGGGACCGCGGCTACACCTTC. It encodes CASSQAYGDRGYTF.

This chain links TRBV19 with TRBJ1-2, with TRBD1 as a possible D gene (5 bases). The CDR3 is 14 residues long. Between the trimmed V and J ends, which lost 3 bases and 8 bases, there was a span of 16 bases. Germline assignment: CDR1 LNHDA and CDR2 SQIVND (reference sequence). CDR3: CASSIPGKEGGYTF. The DNA for the CDR3 is TGTGCCAGTAGTATTCCAGGGAAGGAGGGCGGCTACACCTTC.

The rearrangement uses TRBV25-1 and TRBJ1-2, with 9 bases matching TRBD1. The CDR3 runs to 14 residues. Germline V gene data show CDR1 as MGHDK and CDR2 as SYGVNS. Trimming cost V 4 bases and J 5 bases; bases outside gene matches: 5. CDR3 protein: CASSGGTGQYGYTF. DNA for the CDR3: TGTGCCAGCAGTGGGGGGACAGGGCAGTATGGCTACACCTTC.

V is TRBV21-1 and J is TRBJ1-2; TRBD1, the D gene given by the table, was not confirmed from the DNA. TRBV21-1 is a listed pseudogene. The CDR3 sequence is 14 residues long. The CDR3, as DNA: TGTGCCAGCAGAGGACAGGGGCGGTTCTATGGCTACACCTTC. It specifies CASRGQGRFYGYTF.

The CDR3 loop reads CASSPDSRNQPQHF. The CDR3 bases are TGCGCCAGCAGCCCGGACAGTCGCAATCAGCCCCAGCATTTT. The chain recombines TRBV5-1 with TRBJ1-5; D might be TRBD1 (6 bases). V shed 4 bases and J shed 2 bases, with 10 bases lying between them. This CDR3 spans 14 amino acids. Looked up from germline, CDR1 is SGHRS and CDR2 is YFSETQ.

V usage is TRBV6-2 or TRBV6-3 and J usage is TRBJ1-1, with 8 positions matching TRBD1. Germline loops: CDR1 MNHEY, CDR2 SVGEGT. The CDR3 contains 14 residues. J lost 5 bases, V lost 2 bases, and 4 bases had no gene match. CDR3 region: CASSYKWTGTEAFF. In nucleotides, the CDR3 is TGTGCCAGCAGTTACAAATGGACAGGGACTGAAGCTTTCTTT.

The chain has TRBV30 and TRBJ2-7; no clear D gene. Germline-derived CDR1 and CDR2 are GTSNPN and SVGIG (reference sequence). The CDR3 totals 13 residues. V lost 0 bases and J 4 bases, leaving 10 bases between the germline ends. The CDR3 region is CAWSVGPIYEQYF. Here the CDR3 DNA reads TGTGCCTGGAGTGTAGGTCCGATTTACGAGCAGTACTTC.

For the CDR3, the DNA is TGTGCCAGCGCGGTGGGCACCGGGGAGCTGTTTTTT. This codes for CASAVGTGELFF. The rearrangement joins TRBV28 to TRBJ2-2; D is unresolved. The CDR3 runs 12 residues. Germline V lookup: CDR1 MDHEN, CDR2 SYDVKM. V lost 8 bases to trimming and J lost 4 bases, with 8 bases between them. Full variable domain (remainder filled in from reference TRBV28 and TRBJ2-2): DVKVTQSSRYLVKRTGEKVFLECVQDMDHENMFWYRQDPGLGLRLIYFSYDVKMKEKGDIPEGYSVSREKKERFSLILESASTNQTSMYLCASAVGTGELFFGEGSRLTVL.

The rearrangement uses TRBV2 and TRBJ2-1; D may be TRBD2 (6 bases). The germline CDR1 and CDR2 sequences are SNHLY and FYNNEI. CDR3 size: 15 residues. The ends were cut back, 3 bases at V and 12 bases at J, with 21 bases in the middle. The CDR3 DNA reads as TGTGCCAGCAGTGAGCGACTAGTTTCCCCCTCGTGGCAGTTCTTC. Encoded protein: CASSERLVSPSWQFF.

The rearrangement uses TRBV7-9 and TRBJ2-5; D might be TRBD1 or TRBD2, each matching 5 bases. The V end lost 6 bases, the J end lost 9 bases, and 11 bases lay between the germline ends. Looked up from germline, CDR1 is SEHNR and CDR2 is FQNEAQ (reference sequence). This CDR3 region has 11 residues. The CDR3 is CASRDTGAQYF. The CDR3 bases are TGTGCCAGCAGGGACACCGGGGCCCAGTACTTC.

The chain couples TRBV19 to TRBJ2-3; 7 bases map to TRBD1. This CDR3 comprises 14 residues. The V gene end was trimmed by 5 bases and the J gene end by 2 bases; junction bases not matched to a gene: 4. Germline V gene lookup returns CDR1 LNHDA and CDR2 SQIVND (reference sequence). The CDR3, as DNA: TGTGCCAGTAGTCGGGACAGATACACAGATACGCAGTATTTT. Encoded protein: CASSRDRYTDTQYF.

This clone occurred once. The CDR3, as DNA: TGTGCCAGCAGTGAGGGGGACTTGAGTGGCTACACCTTC. It translates to CASSEGDLSGYTF. The chain uses TRBV25-1 and TRBJ1-2; a possible D gene is TRBD1 (5 bases). The CDR3 extends over 13 amino acids. Germline assignment: CDR1 MGHDK and CDR2 SYGVNS. V was trimmed by 3 bases and J by 7 bases, leaving 12 bases between them.

V gene TRBV19 combines with J gene TRBJ2-5; D might be TRBD2 (6 bases). Germline loops: CDR1 LNHDA, CDR2 SQIVND (reference sequence). V dropped 4 bases and J dropped 5 bases, with 20 bases sitting between them. The CDR3 has 16 residues. DNA of the CDR3: TGTGCCAGTAGTAAGGGAGACCTAGCGAGCAGGGAGACCCAGTACTTC. Protein sequence: CASSKGDLASRETQYF.

This clone appeared a single time. This chain uses TRBV10-3 with TRBJ2-3; D possibly uses TRBD1 or TRBD2 (5 bases each). The ends were cut back, 4 bases at V and 8 bases at J, with 19 bases in the middle. This CDR3 has 15 amino acids. From germline, CDR1 is ENHRY and CDR2 SYGVKD. CDR3 DNA sequence: TGTGCCATCAGTGTTGGAGGAAGGGGTCAGGGTACGCAGTATTTT. It encodes CAISVGGRGQGTQYF.

This clone came up once. The rearrangement uses TRBV11-3 and TRBJ2-5, with D possibly being TRBD1 (6 bases). In germline, CDR1 is SGHNT, CDR2 YENEEA. Trimming pared 5 bases from V and 2 bases from J, leaving 15 bases between. The CDR3 extends over 15 amino acids. CDR3 nucleotides: TGTGCCAGCAGCCAGGGCAGGGGATATCAAGAGACCCAGTACTTC. Translation: CASSQGRGYQETQYF.

The chain is built from TRBV3-1 (or the pseudogene TRBV3-2) and TRBJ1-3; TRBD1 agrees at 9 bases. From germline, CDR1 is LGHDT and CDR2 YNNKEL (reference sequence). Trimming removed 4 bases from V and 0 bases from J; junction bases left unmatched: 4. The CDR3 totals 16 residues. DNA for the CDR3: TGTGCCAGCAGCCTCACAGGGGGCACCTCTGGAAACACCATATATTTT. It encodes CASSLTGGTSGNTIYF.

The rearrangement uses TRBV28 and TRBJ2-5; possibly TRBD2 for D (5 bases). The V gene's germline CDR1 is MDHEN and CDR2 SYDVKM. This CDR3 contains 14 residues. The germline V and J ends were trimmed by 2 bases and 5 bases, with 12 bases remaining between them. In nucleotides, the CDR3 is TGTGCCAGCAGTTTAGCGGGTGGGGTTGAGACCCAGTACTTC. As protein: CASSLAGGVETQYF.

Written as DNA, the CDR3 is TGTGCCAGCTCGATGCTAGGGGGGAACACTGAAGCTTTCTTT. Its translation: CASSMLGGNTEAFF. The chain recombines TRBV18 with TRBJ1-1, with D perhaps TRBD1 (6 bases). There are 14 residues in the CDR3. Trimming cost V 6 bases and J 1 base, with 12 bases left between them. Germline V gene lookup returns CDR1 KGHSH and CDR2 LQKENI.

The rearrangement joins TRBV30 to TRBJ2-7, with D perhaps matching TRBD1 (6 bases). The CDR3 is made up of 13 amino acids. V lost 0 bases and J 6 bases, leaving 12 bases between the germline ends. The germline V gene encodes CDR1 GTSNPN and CDR2 SVGIG (reference sequence). CDR3 sequence (DNA): TGTGCCTGGAGTGTACGTGGCAGGGGCGAGCAGTACTTC. It is translated as CAWSVRGRGEQYF.